This T cell receptor beta chain is drawn from a study of cytomegalovirus exposure and HLA in healthy donors. PCR employed 60 Vbeta and 13 Jbeta primers. Using immunoSEQ multiplex PCR, the repertoire was profiled, and TCRdb retains in-frame clones only, with some absent. The table includes some 140,000 clones, approximately 79% detected once. Germline-derived CDR1 and CDR2 are MGHRA and YSYEKL. Trimming left V 1 base short and J 5 bases short, with 15 bases between. This CDR3 region has 15 residues. The chain has TRBV4-1 and TRBJ2-7; D may be TRBD1 (6 bases). Sequences were obtained from PBMCs. This TCR derives from a man aged 18 to 30 in good health and CMV-seronegative. CDR3 in DNA: TGCGCCAGCAGCCAAGGCCGTCAGGGGAACGACGAGCAGTACTTC. It codes for CASSQGRQGNDEQYF.